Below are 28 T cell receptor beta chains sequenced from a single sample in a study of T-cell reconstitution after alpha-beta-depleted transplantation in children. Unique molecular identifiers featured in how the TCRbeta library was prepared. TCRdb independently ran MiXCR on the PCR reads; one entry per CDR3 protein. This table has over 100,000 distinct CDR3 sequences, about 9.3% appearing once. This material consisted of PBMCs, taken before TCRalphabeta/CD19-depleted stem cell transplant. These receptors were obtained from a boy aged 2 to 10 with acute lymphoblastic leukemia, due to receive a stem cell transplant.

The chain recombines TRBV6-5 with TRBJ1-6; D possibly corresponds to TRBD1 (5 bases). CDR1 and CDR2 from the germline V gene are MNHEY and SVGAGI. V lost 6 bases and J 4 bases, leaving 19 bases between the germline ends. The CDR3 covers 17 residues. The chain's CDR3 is CASSRTDSWTYNSPLHF. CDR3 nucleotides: TGTGCCAGCAGCCGCACCGACAGTTGGACTTATAATTCACCCCTCCACTTT.

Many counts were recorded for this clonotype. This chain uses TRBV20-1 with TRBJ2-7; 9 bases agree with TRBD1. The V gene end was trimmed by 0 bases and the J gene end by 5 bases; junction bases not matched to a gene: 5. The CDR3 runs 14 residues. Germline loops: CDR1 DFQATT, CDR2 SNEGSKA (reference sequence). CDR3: CSAREVGDRDEQYF. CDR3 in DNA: TGCAGTGCTAGAGAGGTGGGGGACAGGGACGAGCAGTACTTC.

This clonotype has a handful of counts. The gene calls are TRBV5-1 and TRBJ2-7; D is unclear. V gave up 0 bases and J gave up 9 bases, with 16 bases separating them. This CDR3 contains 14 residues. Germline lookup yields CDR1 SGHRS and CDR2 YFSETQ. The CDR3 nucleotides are TGCGCCAGCAGCTTGGATTGGTTTTACGACGTGCAGTACTTC. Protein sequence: CASSLDWFYDVQYF.

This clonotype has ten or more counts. The CDR3 protein is CASRPTGNQPQHF. The CDR3 region has the DNA TGTGCCAGCAGGCCGACAGGAAATCAGCCCCAGCATTTT. The rearrangement links TRBV12-3 or TRBV12-4 to TRBJ1-5, with D tentatively TRBD1 (6 bases). Trimming took 6 bases from V and 4 from J, leaving 10 bases between them. The CDR3 sequence is 13 residues long.

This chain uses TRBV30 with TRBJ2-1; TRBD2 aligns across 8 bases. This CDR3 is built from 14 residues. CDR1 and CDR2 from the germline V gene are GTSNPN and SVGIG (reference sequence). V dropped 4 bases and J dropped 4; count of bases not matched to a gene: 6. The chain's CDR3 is CAWKREGRYNEQFF. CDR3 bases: TGTGCCTGGAAACGGGAGGGCAGGTACAATGAGCAGTTCTTC.

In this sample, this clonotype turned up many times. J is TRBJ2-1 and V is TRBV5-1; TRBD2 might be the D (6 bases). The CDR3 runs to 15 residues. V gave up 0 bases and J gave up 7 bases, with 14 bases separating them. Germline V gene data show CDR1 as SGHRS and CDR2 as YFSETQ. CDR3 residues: CASSLGGGKANEQFF. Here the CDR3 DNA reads TGCGCCAGCAGCTTGGGTGGCGGGAAAGCGAATGAGCAGTTCTTC.

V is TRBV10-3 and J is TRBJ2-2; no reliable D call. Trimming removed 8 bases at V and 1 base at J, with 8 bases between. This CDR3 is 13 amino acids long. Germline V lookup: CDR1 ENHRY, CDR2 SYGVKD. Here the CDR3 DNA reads TGTGCCATCGCCCCACAGAACACCGGGGAGCTGTTTTTT. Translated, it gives CAIAPQNTGELFF.

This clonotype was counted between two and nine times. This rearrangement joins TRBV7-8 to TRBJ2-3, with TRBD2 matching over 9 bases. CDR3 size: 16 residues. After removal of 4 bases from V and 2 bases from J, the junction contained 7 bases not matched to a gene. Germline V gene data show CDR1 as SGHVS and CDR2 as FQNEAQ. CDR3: CASSSPAGGTTDTQYF. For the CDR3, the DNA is TGTGCCAGCAGCTCCCCAGCGGGAGGAACCACAGATACGCAGTATTTT.

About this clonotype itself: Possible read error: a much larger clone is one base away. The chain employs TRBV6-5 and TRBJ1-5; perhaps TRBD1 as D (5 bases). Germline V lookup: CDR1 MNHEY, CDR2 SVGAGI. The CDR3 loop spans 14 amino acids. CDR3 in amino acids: CASSLGQINQPEHF. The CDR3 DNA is TGTGCCAGCAGTTTGGGGCAAATCAATCAGCCCGAGCATTTT.

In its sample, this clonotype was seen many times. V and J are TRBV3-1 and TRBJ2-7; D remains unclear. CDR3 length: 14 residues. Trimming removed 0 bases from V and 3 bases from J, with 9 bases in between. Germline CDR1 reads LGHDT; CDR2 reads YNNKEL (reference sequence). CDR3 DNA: TGTGCCAGCAGCCAAGAGCTCCTCTACTACGAGCAGTACTTC. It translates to CASSQELLYYEQYF.

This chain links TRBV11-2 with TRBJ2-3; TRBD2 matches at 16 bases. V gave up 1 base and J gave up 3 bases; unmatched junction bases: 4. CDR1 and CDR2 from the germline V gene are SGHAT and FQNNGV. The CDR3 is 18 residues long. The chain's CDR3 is CASSLVGTSGRETDTQYF. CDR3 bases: TGTGCCAGCAGCTTAGTCGGGACTAGCGGGAGGGAGACAGATACGCAGTATTTT. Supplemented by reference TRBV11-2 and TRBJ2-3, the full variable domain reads EAGVAQSPRYKIIEKRQSVAFWCNPISGHATLYWYQQILGQGPKLLIQFQNNGVVDDSQLPKDRFSAERLKGVDSTLKIQPAKLEDSAVYLCASSLVGTSGRETDTQYFGPGTRLTVL.

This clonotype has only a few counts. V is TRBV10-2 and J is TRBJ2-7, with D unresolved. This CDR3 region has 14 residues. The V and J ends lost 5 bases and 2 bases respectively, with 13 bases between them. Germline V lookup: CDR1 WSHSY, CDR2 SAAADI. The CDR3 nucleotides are TGCGCCAGCAGTTCCCTTGACATTACCTACGAGCAGTACTTC. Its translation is CASSSLDITYEQYF.

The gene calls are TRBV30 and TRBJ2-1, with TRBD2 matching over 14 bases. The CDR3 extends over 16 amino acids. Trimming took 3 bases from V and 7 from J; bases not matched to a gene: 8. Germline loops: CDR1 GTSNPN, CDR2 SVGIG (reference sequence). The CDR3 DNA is TGTGCCTGGAGGTCTTGGGGACTAGCGGGAGAGAATGAGCAGTTCTTC. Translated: CAWRSWGLAGENEQFF.

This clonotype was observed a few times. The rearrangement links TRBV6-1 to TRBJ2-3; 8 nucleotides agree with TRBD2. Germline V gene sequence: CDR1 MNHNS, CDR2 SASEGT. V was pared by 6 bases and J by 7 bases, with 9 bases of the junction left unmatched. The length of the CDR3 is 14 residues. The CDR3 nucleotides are TGTGCCAGCAGCCCCGGACTAGCTTTGAATACGCAGTATTTT. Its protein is CASSPGLALNTQYF.

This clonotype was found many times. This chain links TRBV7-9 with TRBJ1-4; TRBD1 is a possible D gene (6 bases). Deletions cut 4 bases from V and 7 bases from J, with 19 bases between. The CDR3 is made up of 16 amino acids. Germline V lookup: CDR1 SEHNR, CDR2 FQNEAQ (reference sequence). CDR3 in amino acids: CASSWGGGRGAEKLFF. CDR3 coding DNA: TGTGCCAGCAGCTGGGGCGGAGGCAGGGGTGCTGAAAAACTGTTTTTT.

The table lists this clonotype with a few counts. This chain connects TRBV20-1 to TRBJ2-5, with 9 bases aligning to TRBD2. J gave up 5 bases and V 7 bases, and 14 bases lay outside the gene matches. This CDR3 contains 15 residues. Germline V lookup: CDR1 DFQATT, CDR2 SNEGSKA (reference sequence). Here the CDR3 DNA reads TGCAGTGTAACGGATCCGGGACTAGCAGGGGAGACCCAGTACTTC. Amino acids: CSVTDPGLAGETQYF.

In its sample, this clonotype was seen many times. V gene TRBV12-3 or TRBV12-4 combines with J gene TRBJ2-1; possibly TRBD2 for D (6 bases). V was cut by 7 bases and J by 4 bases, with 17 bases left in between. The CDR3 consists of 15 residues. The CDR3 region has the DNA TGTGCCAGCACTCTCCGGCGCGGGGCGTACAATGAGCAGTTCTTC. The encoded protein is CASTLRRGAYNEQFF.

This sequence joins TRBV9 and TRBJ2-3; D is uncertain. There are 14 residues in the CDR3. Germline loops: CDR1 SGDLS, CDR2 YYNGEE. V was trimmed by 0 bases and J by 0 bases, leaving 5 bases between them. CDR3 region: CASSVARSTDTQYF. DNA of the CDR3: TGTGCCAGCAGCGTAGCTAGGAGCACAGATACGCAGTATTTT.

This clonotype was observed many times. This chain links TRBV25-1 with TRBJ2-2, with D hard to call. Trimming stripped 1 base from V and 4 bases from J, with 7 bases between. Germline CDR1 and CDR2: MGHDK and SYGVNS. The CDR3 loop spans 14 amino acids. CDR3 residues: CASSESPGTGELFF. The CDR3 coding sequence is TGTGCCAGCAGTGAATCCCCAGGCACCGGGGAGCTGTTTTTT.

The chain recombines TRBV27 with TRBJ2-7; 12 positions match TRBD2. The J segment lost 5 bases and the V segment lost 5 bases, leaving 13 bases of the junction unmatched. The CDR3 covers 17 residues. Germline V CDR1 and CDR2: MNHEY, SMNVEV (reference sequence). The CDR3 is CASSKASGRATRDEQYF. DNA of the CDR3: TGTGCCAGCAGTAAGGCTAGCGGGAGGGCAACCCGTGACGAGCAGTACTTC.

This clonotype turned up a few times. CDR3 nucleotides: TGTGCCAGCAGTTCGGCCCCAGGGACCCAGTACTTC. It specifies CASSSAPGTQYF. The rearrangement joins TRBV12-3 or TRBV12-4 to TRBJ2-7; D remains ambiguous. The J call may be wrong; the DNA end is better matched by TRBJ2-5. The CDR3 totals 12 residues.

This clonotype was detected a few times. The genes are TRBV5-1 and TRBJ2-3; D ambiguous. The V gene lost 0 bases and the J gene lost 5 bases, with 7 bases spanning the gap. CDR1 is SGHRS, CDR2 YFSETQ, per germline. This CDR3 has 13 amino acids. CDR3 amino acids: CASSLEGLDTQYF. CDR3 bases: TGCGCCAGCAGCTTGGAAGGGTTAGATACGCAGTATTTT.

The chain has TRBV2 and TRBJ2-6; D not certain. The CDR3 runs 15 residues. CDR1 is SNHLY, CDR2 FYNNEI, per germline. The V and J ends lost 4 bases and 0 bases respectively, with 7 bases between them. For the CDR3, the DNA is TGTGCCAGCAGTGTAAAGGGCTCTGGGGCCAACGTCCTGACTTTC. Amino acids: CASSVKGSGANVLTF.

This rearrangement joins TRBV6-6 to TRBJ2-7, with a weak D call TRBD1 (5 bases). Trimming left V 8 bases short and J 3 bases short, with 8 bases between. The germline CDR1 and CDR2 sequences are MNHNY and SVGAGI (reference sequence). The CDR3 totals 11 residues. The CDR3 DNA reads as TGTGCCAGCGGGGCAGGCTACGAGCAGTACTTC. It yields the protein CASGAGYEQYF.

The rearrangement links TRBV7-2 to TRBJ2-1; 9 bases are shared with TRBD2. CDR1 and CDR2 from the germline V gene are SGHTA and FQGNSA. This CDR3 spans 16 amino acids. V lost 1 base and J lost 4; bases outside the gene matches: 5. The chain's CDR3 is CASSLGISGGYNEQFF. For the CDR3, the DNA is TGTGCCAGCAGCTTAGGGATCAGCGGGGGGTACAATGAGCAGTTCTTC.

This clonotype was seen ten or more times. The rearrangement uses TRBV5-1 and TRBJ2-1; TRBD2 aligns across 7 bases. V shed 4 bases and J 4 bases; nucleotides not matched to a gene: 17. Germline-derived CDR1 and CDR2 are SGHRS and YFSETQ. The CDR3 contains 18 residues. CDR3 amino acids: CASSTGLGNSETYNEQFF. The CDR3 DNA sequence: TGCGCCAGCAGCACAGGACTAGGAAACTCCGAAACGTACAATGAGCAGTTCTTC. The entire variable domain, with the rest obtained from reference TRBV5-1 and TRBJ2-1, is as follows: KAGVTQTPRYLIKTRGQQVTLSCSPISGHRSVSWYQQTPGQGLQFLFEYFSETQRNKGNFPGRFSGRQFSNSRSEMNVSTLELGDSALYLCASSTGLGNSETYNEQFFGPGTRLTVL.

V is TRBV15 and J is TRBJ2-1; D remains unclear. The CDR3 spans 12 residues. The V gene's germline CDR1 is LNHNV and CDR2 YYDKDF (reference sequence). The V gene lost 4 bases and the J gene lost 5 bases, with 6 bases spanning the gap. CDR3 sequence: CATSTRNNEQFF. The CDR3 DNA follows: TGTGCCACCAGCACCCGAAACAATGAGCAGTTCTTC.

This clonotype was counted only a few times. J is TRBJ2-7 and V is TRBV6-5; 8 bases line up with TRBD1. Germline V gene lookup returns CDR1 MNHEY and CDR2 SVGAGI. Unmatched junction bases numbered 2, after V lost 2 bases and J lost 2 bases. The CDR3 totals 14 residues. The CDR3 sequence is CASSYARGPYEQYF. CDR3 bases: TGTGCCAGCAGTTACGCCAGGGGGCCCTACGAGCAGTACTTC.